Listed below are T cell receptor beta chains from one sample, sequenced in a study of T cells expressing NK-cell markers. One entry per CDR3 protein, without DNA, is what TCRdb gives after re-calling the 5' RACE reads. This table lists a few hundred thousand distinct CDR3 sequences. Sequenced input: blood T cells: a sorted CD56 or NKG2C T cell subset, CD4+ or CD8+ T cells, or bulk PBMC T cells (not recorded which). The receptors were gathered from a man aged 18-75 years in good health. Both conserved end residues are part of each CDR3.

TRBJ1-5 | TRBV2 | CASSRQGGNSNQPQHF
TRBJ2-7 | TRBV7-9 | CASSRQGSNYEQYF
TRBJ2-7 | TRBV5-1 | CASSRQGTEEEQYF
TRBJ1-1 | TRBV28 | CASSLLGSLNTEAFF
TRBJ2-1 | TRBV25-1 | CASSRERGGLFF
TRBJ1-6 | TRBV9 | CASSVDVYGSPLHF
TRBJ2-1 | TRBV7-8 | CASSQLASGGTRFF
TRBJ2-7 | TRBV7-3 | CASSLTGQPEQYF
TRBJ2-1 | TRBV20-1 | CSAWTDNNEQFF
TRBJ2-7 | TRBV6-5 | CASSYAGFTSYEQYF
TRBJ1-2 | TRBV30 | CAWSFTVDRYTF
TRBJ2-2 | TRBV6-1 | CASTITGPDAGELFF
TRBJ2-1 | TRBV12-3/TRBV12-4 | CASSLGLVVGGHEQFF
TRBJ1-6 | TRBV15 | CATSRARGPVSHSPLHF
TRBJ2-7 | TRBV4-2 | CASSQGEGAQVPEQYF
TRBJ2-7 | TRBV7-2 | CASSSPRDGPYEQYF
TRBJ1-1 | TRBV20-1 | CSASFVLENTEAFF
TRBJ2-5 | TRBV18 | CASSPPNSRGQVETQYF
TRBJ1-1 | TRBV19 | CASSKQGENTEAFF
TRBJ2-3 | TRBV7-3 | CASSLDRSLDTQYF
TRBJ2-5 | TRBV12-3/TRBV12-4 | CASSFGRGETQYF
TRBJ2-5 | TRBV6-2/TRBV6-3 | CASRGFLKQETQYF
TRBJ1-6 | TRBV28 | CASSDQGRYSPLHF